This is a list of T cell receptor beta chains from one sample in a study of T-cell reconstitution after alpha-beta-depleted transplantation in children. TCRdb ran MiXCR on the PCR reads and lists one entry per CDR3 protein. The repertoire consists of approximately 170,000 distinct CDR3 sequences, with approximately 10% occurring once and the leading ten covering around 13%. Sample: PBMCs, taken before TCRalphabeta/CD19-depleted stem cell transplant. All receptors derive from a boy younger than 10 with acute myeloid leukemia, due to receive a stem cell transplant. The CDR3 runs from the conserved cysteine through the conserved F or W. The order of the fields is J gene, V gene, D gene, clone size, CDR3 protein, CDR3 DNA. A D gene is named only where the DNA matches it firmly. The listing skips clone size in some rows; elsewhere it reads once, few, many or a size class.

J: TRBJ2-7; V: TRBV5-1; D: .; size: many; CDR3: CASSLSQSYEQYF; DNA: TGCGCCAGCAGCTTGAGTCAGTCCTACGAGCAGTACTTC
J: TRBJ2-1; V: TRBV2; D: TRBD2; size: many; CDR3: CASSAAGDPYNEQFF; DNA: TGTGCCAGCAGTGCGGCGGGAGATCCCTACAATGAGCAGTTCTTC
J: TRBJ2-7; V: TRBV12-3/TRBV12-4; D: TRBD2; size: many; CDR3: CASSSSGRSSYEQYF; DNA: TGTGCCAGCAGTTCCAGCGGGAGGTCCTCCTACGAGCAGTACTTC
J: TRBJ2-4; V: TRBV27; D: TRBD2; size: many; CDR3: CASSTAPGEGAKNIQYF; DNA: TGTGCCAGCAGTACCGCACCCGGGGAGGGGGCCAAAAACATTCAGTACTTC
J: TRBJ1-1; V: TRBV9; D: .; size: many; CDR3: CASSVGPLMNTEAFF; DNA: TGTGCCAGCAGCGTAGGGCCCCTTATGAACACTGAAGCTTTCTTT
J: TRBJ2-2; V: TRBV6-4; D: .; size: many; CDR3: CASSEGDTGELFF; DNA: TGTGCCAGCAGTGAGGGGGACACCGGGGAGCTGTTTTTT
J: TRBJ2-5; V: TRBV6-5; D: TRBD2; size: .; CDR3: CASSYNTPGSGLKETQYF; DNA: TGTGCCAGCAGTTACAACACCCCGGGTAGCGGGCTTAAAGAGACCCAGTACTTC
J: TRBJ2-7; V: TRBV29-1; D: .; size: many; CDR3: CSVVVVGRSYEQYF; DNA: TGCAGCGTTGTTGTGGTTGGACGTTCCTACGAGCAGTACTTC
J: TRBJ1-5; V: TRBV3-1; D: TRBD1; size: many; CDR3: CASSQGGQGLGQPQHF; DNA: TGTGCCAGCAGCCAAGGTGGACAGGGGCTGGGGCAGCCCCAGCATTTT
J: TRBJ1-2; V: TRBV11-1; D: .; size: .; CDR3: CASSFSTGYGYTF; DNA: TGTGCCAGCAGCTTCTCGACAGGTTATGGCTACACCTTC
J: TRBJ1-5; V: TRBV20-1; D: TRBD1; size: many; CDR3: CSARDSLGTGVPPQHF; DNA: TGCAGTGCTAGAGATAGCTTAGGGACAGGGGTCCCGCCCCAGCATTTT
J: TRBJ2-7; V: TRBV4-2; D: .; size: once; CDR3: CASSQENTYEQYF; DNA: TGTGCCAGCAGCCAAGAAAACACCTACGAGCAGTACTTC
J: TRBJ2-6; V: TRBV18; D: .; size: many; CDR3: CASYPGLGANVLTF; DNA: TGTGCCAGCTACCCAGGGCTAGGGGCCAACGTCCTGACTTTC
J: TRBJ1-2; V: TRBV7-2; D: .; size: many; CDR3: CASSPRRGGSYGYTF; DNA: TGTGCCAGCAGCCCCAGGCGAGGGGGTTCCTATGGCTACACCTTC
J: TRBJ2-5; V: TRBV29-1; D: .; size: many; CDR3: CSAGNVLLGGVNQETQYF; DNA: TGCAGCGCTGGAAATGTTTTATTAGGGGGAGTAAACCAAGAGACCCAGTACTTC
J: TRBJ1-6; V: TRBV28; D: .; size: many; CDR3: CASRQYNSPLHF; DNA: TGTGCCAGCCGACAGTATAATTCACCCCTCCACTTT
J: TRBJ1-1; V: TRBV6-5; D: TRBD1; size: many; CDR3: CASSTNDRERVF; DNA: TGTGCCAGCAGTACCAACGACAGGGAGAGGGTCTTT
J: TRBJ2-7; V: TRBV5-5; D: TRBD1; size: many; CDR3: CASSHGQGRTYEQYF; DNA: TGTGCCAGCAGCCACGGACAGGGAAGGACCTACGAGCAGTACTTC
J: TRBJ2-7; V: TRBV3-1; D: .; size: many; CDR3: CASSQEIAAGFEQYF; DNA: TGTGCCAGCAGCCAAGAGATAGCCGCGGGATTCGAGCAGTACTTC
J: TRBJ1-3; V: TRBV10-3; D: .; size: many; CDR3: CAISEGHSGNTIYF; DNA: TGTGCCATCAGTGAGGGACACTCTGGAAACACCATATATTTT
J: TRBJ2-1; V: TRBV12-3/TRBV12-4; D: TRBD2; size: .; CDR3: CASSLKVRGGRDEQFF; DNA: TGTGCCAGCAGTTTAAAGGTCCGGGGGGGAAGGGATGAGCAGTTCTTC
J: TRBJ1-1; V: TRBV12-3/TRBV12-4; D: .; size: many; CDR3: CASSLQPLNTEAFF; DNA: TGTGCCAGCAGTTTACAGCCACTGAACACTGAAGCTTTCTTT